A selection of T cell receptor beta chains follows, all from one sample in a study of CD8 T cells in ankylosing spondylitis. TCRdb re-called the 5' RACE reads with MiXCR, one entry per CDR3 protein. The profile shows under 850,000 distinct CDR3 sequences, around 17% of them singletons. Sequencing was performed on blood, either unsorted or a sorted T cell fraction (not recorded which). The receptors here all came from a male donor with ankylosing spondylitis. The CDR3 runs from the conserved cysteine through the conserved F or W. Fields, in order: V gene, clone size, J gene, D gene, CDR3 DNA, CDR3 protein. A D gene is named only where the DNA matches it firmly. Part of the rows lack a size; the others show once, few, many or a class for expanded clones.

>TRBV20-1|few|TRBJ2-5|TRBD1
TGCAGTGCCGCAAGACAGGGAAAGGGAGAGACCCAGTACTTC
CSAARQGKGETQYF
>TRBV30|.|TRBJ1-3|.
TGTGCCTGCCTACCGGAGTTTCTCTCTGGAAACACCATATATTTT
CACLPEFLSGNTIYF
>TRBV24-1|.|TRBJ2-7|TRBD2
TGTGCCACCAGTGACGGACTAGCGGGATCCTACGAGCAGTACTTC
CATSDGLAGSYEQYF
>TRBV20-1|few|TRBJ2-3|TRBD2
TGCAGTGGCGACGGGGGGTTGGATACGCAGTATTTT
CSGDGGLDTQYF
>TRBV5-1|few|TRBJ2-5|.
TGCGCCAGCAGCTTGGAACAGTGGAGTGGAGAGACCCAGTACTTC
CASSLEQWSGETQYF
>TRBV3-1|few|TRBJ2-3|.
TGTGCCAGCAGCGAGATCAGGGGGGGGAGAGATACGCAGTATTTT
CASSEIRGGRDTQYF
>TRBV5-1|.|TRBJ2-1|.
TGCGCCAGCAGCTTGGCTAAAGCGGGTCTCGATGAGCAGTTCTTC
CASSLAKAGLDEQFF
>TRBV5-1|few|TRBJ1-4|.
TGCGCCAGCAGCTTCACAGCAACTAATGAAAAACTGTTTTTT
CASSFTATNEKLFF
>TRBV20-1|few|TRBJ1-6|TRBD1
TGCAGTGCTCCTTCCGGGACAGGGGGCTGGTCACCCCTCCACTTT
CSAPSGTGGWSPLHF
>TRBV4-1|.|TRBJ2-7|TRBD2
TGCGCCAGCAGCCCAGTTGGGGGGGGTCACGAGCAGTACTTC
CASSPVGGGHEQYF
>TRBV29-1|.|TRBJ2-5|TRBD1
TGCAGCGTTCCCGGGACAGGGGAAGTGACCCAGTACTTC
CSVPGTGEVTQYF
>TRBV12-3/TRBV12-4|.|TRBJ2-7|.
TGTGCCAGCGGCGAACAGCGAAATCCCTACGAGCAGTACTTC
CASGEQRNPYEQYF
>TRBV12-3/TRBV12-4|.|TRBJ1-2|.
TGTGCCAGCAGTTTGGGATTAGATTCGACCTTC
CASSLGLDSTF
>TRBV12-3/TRBV12-4|many|TRBJ2-1|TRBD2
TGTGCCAGCAGCCGCAGGACTAGCGGGAGGACCCTGAATGAGCAGTTCTTC
CASSRRTSGRTLNEQFF
>TRBV3-1|few|TRBJ2-3|.
TGTGCCAGCAGCCAAGAGTCCACTCTAAGCACAGATACGCAGTATTTT
CASSQESTLSTDTQYF
>TRBV20-1|few|TRBJ1-5|.
TGCAGTGCCTTGGACGGCAATCAGCCCCAGCATTTT
CSALDGNQPQHF
>TRBV4-3|.|TRBJ2-7|.
TGCGCCAGCAGCCAAACCCACGGGACCCCCTACGAGCAGTACTTC
CASSQTHGTPYEQYF
>TRBV19|.|TRBJ1-1|.
TGTGCCAGTAGGCACAGCGGCAGGAATACGAACACTAAAGCTTTCTTT
CASRHSGRNTNTKAFF
>TRBV5-1|.|TRBJ2-1|TRBD2
TGCGCCAGCAGCTGCCCTGAGGCGGGAGTCTGTAATGAGCAGTTCTTC
CASSCPEAGVCNEQFF
>TRBV27|few|TRBJ1-2|.
TGTGCCAGCGGTCGCCCCAACTATGGCTACACCTTC
CASGRPNYGYTF
>TRBV27|few|TRBJ1-1|.
TGTGCCAGCTGTTGGGTCAGGCGAAACACTGAAGCTTTCTTT
CASCWVRRNTEAFF
>TRBV5-4|.|TRBJ2-2|.
TGTGCCAGCAGCTTGGCCGTTGGTTCCGGGGAGCTGTTTTTT
CASSLAVGSGELFF
>TRBV4-2|.|TRBJ1-1|.
TGTGCCAGCAGCCAAGTGAATGGACAGACCAACACTGAAGCTTTCTTT
CASSQVNGQTNTEAFF
>TRBV12-3/TRBV12-4|.|TRBJ1-4|.
TGTGCCAGCGGTACGACAGCAGAAAATGAAAAACTGTTTTTT
CASGTTAENEKLFF
>TRBV7-9|.|TRBJ1-1|.
TGTGCCAGCAGCCCCATTTCCTGGGCTTTCTTT
CASSPISWAFF
>TRBV7-8|.|TRBJ2-1|.
TGTGCCAGCAGCTCGACAGGTTACAATGAGCAGTTCTTC
CASSSTGYNEQFF
>TRBV7-9|.|TRBJ2-5|.
TGTGCCAGCCGTCGCGCGCAGGGACTGGAGACCCAGTACTTC
CASRRAQGLETQYF
>TRBV12-3/TRBV12-4|many|TRBJ1-3|TRBD1
TGTGCCAGCAGTGTAGACAGGGGTCCTTTCTCTGGAAACACCATATATTTT
CASSVDRGPFSGNTIYF
>TRBV6-1|.|TRBJ1-5|.
TGTGCCAGCAGCCCAGGGGCGGTTAGCAATCAGCCCCAGCATTTT
CASSPGAVSNQPQHF
>TRBV3-1|.|TRBJ2-5|.
TGTGCCAGCAGCCAGGAGAGTTCCTTTGGTGGGGCGCAAGAGACCCAGTACTTC
CASSQESSFGGAQETQYF
>TRBV5-8|once|TRBJ2-1|TRBD1
TGTGCCAGCAGCCAAACAGGGGGCGCAAGGGAGCAGTTCTTC
CASSQTGGAREQFF
>TRBV12-3/TRBV12-4|.|TRBJ1-1|TRBD1
TGTGCCAGCAGTTCGACAGGGGGTACGGGCACTGAAGCTTTCTTT
CASSSTGGTGTEAFF
>TRBV3-1|few|TRBJ1-2|.
TGTGCCAGCAGCCCCGGGACGGACTCTAACTATGGCTACACCTTC
CASSPGTDSNYGYTF
>TRBV15|.|TRBJ2-1|.
TGTGCCACCAGCAGACAGTCCCTTCGGGATGAGCAGTTCTTC
CATSRQSLRDEQFF
>TRBV3-1|few|TRBJ2-7|.
TGTGCCAGCAGCCAAGGACGGGTTACCTACGAGCAGTACTTC
CASSQGRVTYEQYF
>TRBV7-8|few|TRBJ2-7|.
TGTGCCAGCAGCTTACCTAATAGCGGTTTTCCATCCTACGAGCAGTACTTC
CASSLPNSGFPSYEQYF
>TRBV27|few|TRBJ1-2|.
TGTGCCAGCAGCCTTGGCAGGGGAGATGGTTACTATGGCTACACCTTC
CASSLGRGDGYYGYTF
>TRBV5-1|many|TRBJ1-5|.
TGCGCCAGCAGCTCGCCTAATCAGCCCCAGCATTTT
CASSSPNQPQHF
>TRBV12-3/TRBV12-4|many|TRBJ2-2|.
TGTGCCAGCAGTCTAGGGTCCGGGGAGCTGTTTTTT
CASSLGSGELFF
>TRBV5-1|few|TRBJ2-7|TRBD2
TGCGCCAGCAGCTTGGCTAGCGGGAACTACTACGAGCAGTACTTC
CASSLASGNYYEQYF
>TRBV4-2|few|TRBJ2-3|TRBD2
TGTGCCAGCAGCCAAGATCCCCTAGCGGGAGGGGGGGGAGATACGCAGTATTTT
CASSQDPLAGGGGDTQYF
>TRBV2|.|TRBJ2-7|.
TGTGCCAGCAGTGAAACAGGGCACTACGAGCAGTACTTC
CASSETGHYEQYF
>TRBV7-9|few|TRBJ2-2|TRBD1
TGTGCCAGCAGCCCACGGACAGGGCGGAACACCGGGGAGCTGTTTTTT
CASSPRTGRNTGELFF
>TRBV7-2|.|TRBJ1-2|TRBD1
TGTGCCAGCAGCTTGGGGACAGGGACCTACTATGGCTACACCTTC
CASSLGTGTYYGYTF
>TRBV4-1|once|TRBJ1-1|.
TGCGCCAGCAGCCAATCGGCGGGAGTAAACACTGAAGCTTTCTTT
CASSQSAGVNTEAFF
>TRBV27|.|TRBJ2-7|.
TGTGCCAGCAGCCCCGGGAACGAGTACGAGCAGTACTTC
CASSPGNEYEQYF
>TRBV12-3/TRBV12-4|few|TRBJ2-2|TRBD1
TGTGCCAGCAGTCCCGGGACAGGGAGAAACACCGGGGAGCTGTTTTTT
CASSPGTGRNTGELFF
>TRBV6-6|.|TRBJ1-5|.
TGTGCCAGCATCGTGGGACGGGGGCGGCCCCAGCATTTT
CASIVGRGRPQHF
>TRBV6-5|.|TRBJ2-5|TRBD2
TGTGCCAGCAGTTACGGGGTATTACGTGACAGTCCGGGGGGGACCCAGTACTTC
CASSYGVLRDSPGGTQYF
>TRBV20-1|.|TRBJ2-3|.
TGCAGTGCTAGGTTGAACAAAGATACGCAGTATTTT
CSARLNKDTQYF
>TRBV12-3/TRBV12-4|.|TRBJ1-3|TRBD1
TGTGCCAGCACCCCGGACAGGGGGACCCCATTTTTACCCTCTGGAAACACCATATATTTT
CASTPDRGTPFLPSGNTIYF
>TRBV5-5|.|TRBJ1-5|.
TGTGCCAGCAGCTTGCTCCTGAATTTAAACAATCAGCCCCAGCATTTT
CASSLLLNLNNQPQHF
>TRBV5-1|.|TRBJ2-1|TRBD2
TGCGCCAGCTCCCCTAGCGGGGGGGGTTATGAGCAGTTCTTC
CASSPSGGGYEQFF
>TRBV11-2|.|TRBJ2-3|TRBD2
TGTGCCAGCAGCTTTTACGGACTAGCGGGGGATACGCAGTATTTT
CASSFYGLAGDTQYF
>TRBV6-2/TRBV6-3|.|TRBJ2-7|TRBD2
TGTGCCAGCAGCTTAGCGGGAGAGAAAGGGGAGCAGTACTTC
CASSLAGEKGEQYF
>TRBV11-1|.|TRBJ1-2|.
TGTGCCAGCAGCCGCGTCGCGGGGGTACAGGGAAGTTTCTATGGCTACACCTTC
CASSRVAGVQGSFYGYTF
>TRBV12-3/TRBV12-4|many|TRBJ1-4|.
TGTGCCAGCTCACCGTCAGGGGAAAAACTGTTTTTT
CASSPSGEKLFF